This T cell receptor (beta chain) was captured in a study of blood T cell repertoires in COVID-19. Produced via immunoSEQ multiplex PCR; TCRdb's table is partial and in-frame only. Of under 500,000 clones listed, 70% to 90% are singletons. Trimming cost V 3 bases and J 0 bases; bases outside gene matches: 8. Germline V gene data show CDR1 as SEHNR and CDR2 as FQNEAQ (reference sequence). The CDR3 consists of 17 residues. Participant-reported clinical history was the basis for cohort assignment. Only one count was recorded for this clone. The chain joins TRBV7-9 to TRBJ1-1; 9 bases are shared with TRBD1. Sequenced material: PBMCs or T cells enriched from blood (not recorded which). The receptor was isolated from a young woman with acute COVID-19. The CDR3 DNA sequence: TGTGCCAGCAGCTTTTCGGACAGGGGAGTACTGAACACTGAAGCTTTCTTT. This sequence encodes CASSFSDRGVLNTEAFF.